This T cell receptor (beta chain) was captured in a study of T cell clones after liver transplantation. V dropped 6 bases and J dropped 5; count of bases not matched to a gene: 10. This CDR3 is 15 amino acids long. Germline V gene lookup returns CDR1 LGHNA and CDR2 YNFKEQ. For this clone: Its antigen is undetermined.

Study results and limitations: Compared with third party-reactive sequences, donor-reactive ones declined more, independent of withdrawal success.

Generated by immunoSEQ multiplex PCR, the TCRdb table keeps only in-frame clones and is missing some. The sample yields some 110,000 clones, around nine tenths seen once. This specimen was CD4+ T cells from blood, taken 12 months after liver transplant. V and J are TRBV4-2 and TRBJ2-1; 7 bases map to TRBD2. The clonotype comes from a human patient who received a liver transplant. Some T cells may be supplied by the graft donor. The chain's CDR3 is CASSRYLSGNNEQFF. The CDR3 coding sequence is TGTGCCAGCAGTAGATACCTGAGCGGGAACAATGAGCAGTTCTTC.